This T cell receptor (beta chain) was sequenced during a study of blood T cell repertoires in COVID-19. For the study at large: Spain, Italy and the United States supplied samples that represented acute and convalescent COVID-19. The cDNA or gDNA used as material had been derived from T cells, B-cell-depleted T cells, or PBMCs.

Authors' data handling: Amplification of reference gene primers provided the estimated nucleated cell counts. TCRdb's copy holds only in-frame clones and misses some; the assay was immunoSEQ multiplex PCR. The V and J calls and the clone size are those of that table, but D and trimming were determined from the DNA. The repertoire has around 200,000 clones, around nine tenths of them found once; the top ten carry about 1.1%. This CDR3 region has 13 residues. Germline CDR1 is SGHDN and CDR2 is FVKESK. Trimming left V 5 bases short and J 5 bases short, with 11 bases between. V usage is TRBV14 and J usage is TRBJ2-3, with no clear D. This receptor was obtained from a man aged 30-40 years with acute or convalescent COVID-19. The sample consisted of peripheral blood. In nucleotides, the CDR3 is TGTGCCAGCAGCTCTCGACTCGTAGATACGCAGTATTTT. Translated: CASSSRLVDTQYF. The full variable domain, completed using reference TRBV14 and TRBJ2-3, is EAGVTQFPSHSVIEKGQTVTLRCDPISGHDNLYWYRRVMGKEIKFLLHFVKESKQDESGMPNNRFLAERTGGTYSTLKVQPAELEDSGVYFCASSSRLVDTQYFGPGTRLTVL.